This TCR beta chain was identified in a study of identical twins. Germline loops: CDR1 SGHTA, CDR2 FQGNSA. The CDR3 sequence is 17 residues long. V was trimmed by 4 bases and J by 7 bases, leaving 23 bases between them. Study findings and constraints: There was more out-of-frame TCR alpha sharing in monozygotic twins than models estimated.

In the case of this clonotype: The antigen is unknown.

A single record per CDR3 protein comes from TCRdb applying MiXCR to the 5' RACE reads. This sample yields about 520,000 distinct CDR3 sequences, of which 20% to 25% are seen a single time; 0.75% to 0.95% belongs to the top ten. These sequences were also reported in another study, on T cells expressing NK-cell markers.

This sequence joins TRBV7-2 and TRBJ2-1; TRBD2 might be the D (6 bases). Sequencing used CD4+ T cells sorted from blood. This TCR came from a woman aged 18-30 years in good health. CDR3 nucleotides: TGTGCCAGCAGCTCGGGGTCGCTGGCGGGGATTATTAATGAGCAGTTCTTC. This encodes CASSSGSLAGIINEQFF.